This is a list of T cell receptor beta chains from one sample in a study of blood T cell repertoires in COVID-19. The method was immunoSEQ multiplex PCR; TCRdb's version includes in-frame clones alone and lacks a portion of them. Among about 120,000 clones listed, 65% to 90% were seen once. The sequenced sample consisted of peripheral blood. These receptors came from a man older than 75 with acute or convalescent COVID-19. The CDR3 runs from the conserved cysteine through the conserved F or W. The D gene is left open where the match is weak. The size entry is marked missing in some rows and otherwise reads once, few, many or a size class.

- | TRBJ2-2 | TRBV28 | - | TGTGCCAGCAGTCCCGCCCCCCCTCAGACCGGGGAGCTGTTTTTT | CASSPAPPQTGELFF
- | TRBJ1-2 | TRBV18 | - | TGTGCCAGCTCAAACAGGGACGGCTACACCTTC | CASSNRDGYTF
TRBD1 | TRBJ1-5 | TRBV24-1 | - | TGTGCCACCGGACAGGGGCTTAGCAATCAGCCCCAGCATTTT | CATGQGLSNQPQHF
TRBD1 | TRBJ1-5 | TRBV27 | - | TGTGCCAGCAGGAGGACAGGGGGTAGCAATCAGCCCCAGCATTTT | CASRRTGGSNQPQHF
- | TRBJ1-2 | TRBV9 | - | TGTGCCAGCAGCGTGACTGTGACAGGATCCTCTATTGGCTACACCTTC | CASSVTVTGSSIGYTF
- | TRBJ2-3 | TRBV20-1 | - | TGCAGTGCTAGTGGTAGCGCCACAGATACGCAGTATTTT | CSASGSATDTQYF
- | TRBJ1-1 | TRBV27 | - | TGTGCCAGCACCCTCGGAGCGAACACTGAAGCTTTCTTT | CASTLGANTEAFF
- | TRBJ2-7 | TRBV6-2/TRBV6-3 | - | TGTGCCAGCAGTCGCGGCTACGAGCAGTACTTC | CASSRGYEQYF
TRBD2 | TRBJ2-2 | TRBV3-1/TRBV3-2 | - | TGTGCCAGCAGCCAAGATTTGGGGCTAGCGGAGTACACCGGGGAGCTGTTTTTT | CASSQDLGLAEYTGELFF
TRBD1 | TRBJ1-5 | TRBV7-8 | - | TGTGCCAGCAGCCTGGGGGACAGGGGGCTGCGAGGCAATCAGCCCCAGCATTTT | CASSLGDRGLRGNQPQHF
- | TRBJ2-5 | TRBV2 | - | TGTGCCAGCAGCCGTGACTTTCAAGAGACCCAGTACTTC | CASSRDFQETQYF
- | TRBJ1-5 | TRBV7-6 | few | TGTGCCAGCAGCTCGGGGGGCCATCAGCCCCAGCATTTT | CASSSGGHQPQHF
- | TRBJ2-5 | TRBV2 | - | TGTGCCAGCTCAGGAGAGACCCAGTACTTC | CASSGETQYF
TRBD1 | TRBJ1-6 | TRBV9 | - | TGTGCCAGCAGCGACGGGACAGGCCGAAATTCACCCCTCCACTTT | CASSDGTGRNSPLHF
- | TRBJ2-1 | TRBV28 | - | TGTGCCAGCAGCCGACACAGGGAGTACAATGAGCAGTTCTTC | CASSRHREYNEQFF
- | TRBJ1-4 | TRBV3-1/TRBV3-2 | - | TGTGCCAGCAGCCTTCGACAGAGTAATGAAAAACTGTTTTTT | CASSLRQSNEKLFF
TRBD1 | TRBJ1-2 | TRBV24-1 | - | TGTGCCACCAGTCCGGACAGGGGTAATGGCTACACCTTC | CATSPDRGNGYTF
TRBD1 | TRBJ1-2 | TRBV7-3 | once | TGTGCCAGCAGCTTAAAAGGGGGACAGGGTAACGGCTACACCTTC | CASSLKGGQGNGYTF
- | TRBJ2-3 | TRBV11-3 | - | TGTGCCAGCAGCTTACAGGGGACAGATACGCAGTATTTT | CASSLQGTDTQYF
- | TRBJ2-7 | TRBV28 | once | TGTGCCAGCAGCACTTCGGAGGTCGAGCAGTACTTC | CASSTSEVEQYF
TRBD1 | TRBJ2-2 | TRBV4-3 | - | TGCGCCAGCAGCCAATGGACAGGGGAATCCGGGGAGCTGTTTTTT | CASSQWTGESGELFF
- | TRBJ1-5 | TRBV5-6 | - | TGTGCCAGCAGCTTTGACAATAATCAGCCCCAGCATTTT | CASSFDNNQPQHF
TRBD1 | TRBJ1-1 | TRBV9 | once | TGTGCCAGCAGCCCGAGCCGGGACAGGGACGTTCGAGCTTTCTTT | CASSPSRDRDVRAFF
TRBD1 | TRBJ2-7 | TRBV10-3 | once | TGTGCCATCAGATCCCCGGACAGGGACGAGCAGTACTTC | CAIRSPDRDEQYF
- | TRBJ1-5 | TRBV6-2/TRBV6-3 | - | TGTGCCAGCAGTTACGATGGGCCTTTAAATCAGCCCCAGCATTTT | CASSYDGPLNQPQHF
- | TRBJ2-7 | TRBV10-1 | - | TGCGCCAGCAGTGAGTCGTCGGGGCGGGGGCAGCAGTACTTC | CASSESSGRGQQYF
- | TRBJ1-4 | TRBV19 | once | TGTGCCAGTAGTACCACAGGGAGCACTAACGAAAAACTGTTTTTT | CASSTTGSTNEKLFF
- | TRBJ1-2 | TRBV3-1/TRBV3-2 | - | TGTGCCAGCAGCCAAGATAGTAGCGCTGGCTACACCTTC | CASSQDSSAGYTF
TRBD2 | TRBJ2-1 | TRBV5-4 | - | TGTGCCAGCAGCTTGGGTTCGACTAGCGCTCTCAATGAGCAGTTCTTC | CASSLGSTSALNEQFF
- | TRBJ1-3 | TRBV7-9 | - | TGTGCCAGCAGCGAACGACAGAGTGGAAACACCATATATTTT | CASSERQSGNTIYF
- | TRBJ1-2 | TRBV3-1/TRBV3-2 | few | TGTGCCAGCAGCCAACGGGAGGGAACAACATTCTACACCTTC | CASSQREGTTFYTF
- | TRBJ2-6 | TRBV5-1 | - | TGCGCCAGCAGCCCGCCGGGGTCCGGGGCCAACGTCCTGACTTTC | CASSPPGSGANVLTF
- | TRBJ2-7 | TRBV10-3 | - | TGTGCCATCACCGAAAACAGGGAAAAATATTACGAGCAGTACTTC | CAITENREKYYEQYF
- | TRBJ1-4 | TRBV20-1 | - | TGCAGTGCTAAAACTACGACGAGACTGTTTTTT | CSAKTTTRLFF
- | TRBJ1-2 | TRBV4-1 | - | TGCGCCAGCAGCCAAGCAGGGGAGAGTGGCTACACCTTC | CASSQAGESGYTF
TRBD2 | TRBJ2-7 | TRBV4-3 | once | TGCGCCAGCAGCCAAGTAAGACCTAGCGGGAGCTACGAGCAGTACTTC | CASSQVRPSGSYEQYF
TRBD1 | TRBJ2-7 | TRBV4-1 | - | TGCGCCAGCAGCCATCAGACAGGGAACGAGCAGTACTTC | CASSHQTGNEQYF
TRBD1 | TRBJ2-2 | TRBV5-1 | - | TGCGCCAGCAGCCCCGGACAGGGGAACACCGGGGAGCTGTTTTTT | CASSPGQGNTGELFF
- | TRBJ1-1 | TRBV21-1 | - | TGTGCCAGCAGCGAAGACCCGGAGTGCATGAACACTGAAGCTTTCTTT | CASSEDPECMNTEAFF
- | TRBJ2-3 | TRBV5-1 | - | TGCGCCAGCAGCTTGGCCGGAGGAGGCACAGATACGCAGTATTTT | CASSLAGGGTDTQYF
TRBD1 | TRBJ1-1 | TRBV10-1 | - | TGCGCCAGCAGTGCCGGGACAGGGGCAACTGAAGCTTTCTTT | CASSAGTGATEAFF